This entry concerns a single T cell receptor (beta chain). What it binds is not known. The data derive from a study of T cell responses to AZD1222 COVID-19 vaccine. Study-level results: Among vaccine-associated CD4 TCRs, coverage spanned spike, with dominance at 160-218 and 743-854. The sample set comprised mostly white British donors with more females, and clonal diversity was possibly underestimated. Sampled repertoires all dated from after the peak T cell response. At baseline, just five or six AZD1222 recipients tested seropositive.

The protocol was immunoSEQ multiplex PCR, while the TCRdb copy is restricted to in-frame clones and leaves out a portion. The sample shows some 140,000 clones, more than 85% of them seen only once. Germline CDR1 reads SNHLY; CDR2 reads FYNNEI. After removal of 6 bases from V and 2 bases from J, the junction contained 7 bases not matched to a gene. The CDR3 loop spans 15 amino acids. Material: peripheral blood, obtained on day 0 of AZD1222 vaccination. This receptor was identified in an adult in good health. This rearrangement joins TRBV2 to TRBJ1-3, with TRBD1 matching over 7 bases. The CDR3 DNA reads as TGTGCCAGCAGATCAGACAGGGTTCCTGGAAACACCATATATTTT. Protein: CASRSDRVPGNTIYF.